This section outlines one T cell receptor beta chain sequence together with its context. Its target is not known. The source of the sample is a study of T cell responses to AZD1222 COVID-19 vaccine. Germline CDR1 MNHEY, CDR2 SVGAGI. CDR3 size: 15 residues. With 10 bases clipped from V and 2 bases from J, the junction kept 10 bases outside the gene matches. Using immunoSEQ multiplex PCR, the repertoire was profiled, and TCRdb retains in-frame clones only, with some absent. The sample has 210,000 or so clones, 85% to 95% seen once. Study outcomes and limitations: White British people made up most donors, females outnumbered males, and clonal diversity was possibly underestimated.

The sequencing used peripheral blood, collected on day 0 of MenACWY control vaccination. The chain couples TRBV6-5 to TRBJ2-3; 9 nucleotides match TRBD2. The source of this sequence is an adult in good health. CDR3 protein: CATSLAGIFTDTQYF. Here the CDR3 DNA reads TGTGCCACCTCGCTAGCGGGAATTTTCACAGATACGCAGTATTTT.